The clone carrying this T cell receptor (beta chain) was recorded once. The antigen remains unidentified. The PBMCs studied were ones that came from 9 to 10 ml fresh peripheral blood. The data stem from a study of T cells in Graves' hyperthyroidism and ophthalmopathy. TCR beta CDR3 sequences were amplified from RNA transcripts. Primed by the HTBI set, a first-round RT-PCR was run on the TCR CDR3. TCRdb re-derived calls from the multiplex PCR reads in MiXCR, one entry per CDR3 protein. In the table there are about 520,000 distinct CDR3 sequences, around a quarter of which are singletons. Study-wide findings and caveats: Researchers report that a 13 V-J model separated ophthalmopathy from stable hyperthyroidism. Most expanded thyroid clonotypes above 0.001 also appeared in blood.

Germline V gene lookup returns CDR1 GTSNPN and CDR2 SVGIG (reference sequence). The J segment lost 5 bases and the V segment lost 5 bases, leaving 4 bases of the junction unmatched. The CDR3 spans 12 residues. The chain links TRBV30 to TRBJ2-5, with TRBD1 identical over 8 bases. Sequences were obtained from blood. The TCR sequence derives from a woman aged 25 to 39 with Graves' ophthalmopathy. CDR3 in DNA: TGTGCCTGGCGGACAGGGATGGAGACCCAGTACTTC. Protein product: CAWRTGMETQYF.